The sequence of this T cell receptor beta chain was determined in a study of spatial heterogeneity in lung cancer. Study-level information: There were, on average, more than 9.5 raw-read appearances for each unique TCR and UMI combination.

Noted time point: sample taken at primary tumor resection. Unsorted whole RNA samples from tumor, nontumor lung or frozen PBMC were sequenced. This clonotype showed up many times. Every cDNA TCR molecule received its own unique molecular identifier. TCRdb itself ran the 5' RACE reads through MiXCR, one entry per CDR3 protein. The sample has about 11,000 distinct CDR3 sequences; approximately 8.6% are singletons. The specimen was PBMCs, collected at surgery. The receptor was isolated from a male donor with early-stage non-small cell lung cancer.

The CDR3 spells CATSDPRDSQTIQETQYF. CDR3 sequence (DNA): TGTGCCACCAGTGATCCCCGGGACAGTCAAACTATCCAAGAGACCCAGTACTTC. The chain couples TRBV24-1 to TRBJ2-5; 7 positions agree with TRBD1. CDR3 length: 18 residues. Trimming removed 3 bases from V and 1 base from J; junction bases left unmatched: 13. Germline CDR1 and CDR2: KGHDR and SFDVKD.